These 7 T cell receptor beta chains originate from one sample sequenced in a study of beta chain features in type 1 diabetes. Study-wide results and caveats: All four CD4+ subsets from Type 1 diabetes patients carried moderately but significantly shorter TCRB CDR3s.

Every isolated RNA sample was fully reverse transcribed, so sequencing captured expressed TCRB transcripts. The table came from immunoSEQ multiplex PCR; TCRdb's copy has only in-frame clones and leaves some out. The sample yields hundreds of thousands of clones, 13% seen once. These TCRs are of unknown antigen specificity. The specimen was naive CD4+ T cells from blood. Source of these receptors: a man aged 18-30 years with type 1 diabetes.

In DNA, the CDR3 is TGTGCCAGCAGCCTTGGATTGATGAACACTGAAGCTTTCTTT. Its translation is CASSLGLMNTEAFF. V is TRBV7-9 and J is TRBJ1-1; D gene ambiguous. Trimming removed 5 bases at V and 0 bases at J, with 10 bases between. CDR3 size: 14 residues. Germline loops: CDR1 SEHNR, CDR2 FQNEAQ (reference sequence).

The CDR3 DNA is TGCGCCAGCAGCCCCGGGACTGGACGAGGAGAGCAGTACTTC. Translated, it gives CASSPGTGRGEQYF. The genes are TRBV5-1 and TRBJ2-7; D possibly corresponds to TRBD2 (6 bases). The germline V gene encodes CDR1 SGHRS and CDR2 YFSETQ. V shed 4 bases and J shed 7 bases, with 18 bases lying between them. This CDR3 region has 14 residues.

The chain uses TRBV28 and TRBJ1-2; unclear D gene. Trimming cost V 6 bases and J 8 bases, with 10 bases left between them. CDR3 length: 11 residues. Germline V gene lookup returns CDR1 MDHEN and CDR2 SYDVKM. This CDR3 reads CASSLREGYTF. The CDR3 DNA reads as TGTGCCAGCAGCCTCCGGGAGGGCTACACCTTC.

This clone was counted between two and nine times. This rearrangement joins TRBV30 to TRBJ2-3; TRBD2 matches at 11 bases. Trimming removed 0 bases from V and 5 bases from J; junction bases left unmatched: 4. The CDR3 sequence is 15 residues long. Germline lookup yields CDR1 GTSNPN and CDR2 SVGIG (reference sequence). CDR3 amino acids: CAWSVGTSGGDTQYF. CDR3 coding DNA: TGTGCCTGGAGTGTTGGCACTAGCGGGGGAGATACGCAGTATTTT.

In DNA form, the CDR3 reads TGTGCCAGCAGCTGGGGAGACTACGAGCAGTACTTC. Amino acid sequence: CASSWGDYEQYF. The rearrangement uses TRBV7-2 and TRBJ2-7; the D gene is possibly TRBD2 (5 bases). Germline-derived CDR1 and CDR2 are SGHTA and FQGNSA. CDR3 size: 12 residues. V shed 4 bases and J shed 3 bases, with 7 bases lying between them.

The gene calls are TRBV28 and TRBJ2-3; 9 positions agree with TRBD1. Germline CDR1 MDHEN, CDR2 SYDVKM. V shed 3 bases, J shed 4 bases, and the junction held 5 bases outside the gene matches. The CDR3 extends over 15 amino acids. The CDR3 DNA follows: TGTGCCAGCAGTTTGGACAGGGGTACATCAGATACGCAGTATTTT. Its protein is CASSLDRGTSDTQYF.

This clone was counted between two and nine times. This chain's CDR3 is CASSRDGLNTEAFF. The CDR3 nucleotides are TGTGCCAGCAGCCGAGACGGATTGAACACTGAAGCTTTCTTT. V and J are TRBV28 and TRBJ1-1; D is unresolved. Germline V CDR1 and CDR2: MDHEN, SYDVKM. Trimming cost V 6 bases and J 0 bases, with 11 bases left between them. The CDR3 consists of 14 residues.